These 21 T cell receptor beta chains originate from one sample sequenced in a study of T cells in Graves' hyperthyroidism and ophthalmopathy. The TCR beta CDR3 regions underwent amplification using RNA transcripts as the source. The TCR CDR3 was amplified in a first-round RT-PCR using the HTBI primer set. MiXCR, run by TCRdb on the multiplex PCR reads, gives a single entry per CDR3 protein. The sample records fewer than 650,000 distinct CDR3 sequences, around 15% being singletons. Sequencing input: blood. All receptors come from a woman between 35 and 50 years old with Graves' hyperthyroidism.

This clonotype came up many times. The V gene is TRBV28, the J gene TRBJ1-2; 8 bases match TRBD1. The CDR3 contains 16 residues. With 6 bases clipped from V and 4 bases from J, the junction kept 13 bases outside the gene matches. Per germline, CDR1 MDHEN and CDR2 SYDVKM. The CDR3 nucleotides are TGTGCCAGCAGACTCACCGGACAGGGTTGGGGCTATGGCTACACCTTC. As protein: CASRLTGQGWGYGYTF.

This clonotype has ten or more counts. This chain links TRBV3-1 with TRBJ2-7; a weak D match, TRBD2 (6 bases). With 0 bases removed from V and 0 bases from J, the gap between germline ends came to 12 bases. The germline V gene encodes CDR1 LGHDT and CDR2 YNNKEL (reference sequence). This CDR3 contains 16 residues. In nucleotides, the CDR3 is TGTGCCAGCAGCCAAGATTTAGCGGCCCCCTCCTACGAGCAGTACTTC. Translated, it gives CASSQDLAAPSYEQYF.

This clonotype occurred many times. V and J are TRBV6-2 or TRBV6-3 and TRBJ1-5; D is undetermined. Trimming cost V 4 bases and J 6 bases, with 13 bases left between them. CDR1 is MNHEY and CDR2 is SVGEGT in the germline V gene. The CDR3 covers 14 residues. The chain's CDR3 is CASSSGPSSQPQHF. The CDR3 DNA sequence: TGTGCCAGCAGTTCCGGGCCCAGTAGTCAGCCCCAGCATTTT.

The rearrangement joins TRBV6-5 to TRBJ2-7; D not certain. Germline CDR1 and CDR2: MNHEY and SVGAGI. This CDR3 comprises 13 residues. V lost 2 bases, J lost 7 bases, and 12 bases lay in between. The CDR3 nucleotides are TGTGCCAGCAGTTACGGGCCAGGTGGAGAGCAGTACTTC. It codes for CASSYGPGGEQYF.

This clonotype was detected many times. The chain links TRBV28 to TRBJ2-3; 9 bases align to TRBD1. Per germline, CDR1 MDHEN and CDR2 SYDVKM. V lost 5 bases and J lost 4; bases outside the gene matches: 13. This CDR3 region has 17 residues. CDR3 DNA: TGTGCCAGCAGTCTAACAGGGGGCTCAGGAGGACCAGATACGCAGTATTTT. Its translation: CASSLTGGSGGPDTQYF.

The J gene is TRBJ1-2, the V gene TRBV20-1; perhaps TRBD1 as D (5 bases). Germline V lookup: CDR1 DFQATT, CDR2 SNEGSKA (reference sequence). The V end lost 1 base, the J end lost 6 bases, and 12 bases lay between the germline ends. The CDR3 length is 13 residues. The CDR3 nucleotides read TGCAGTGCTAGAGGACCCTGGGACGATGGCTACACCTTC. Protein product: CSARGPWDDGYTF.

The table lists this clonotype with many counts. The chain combines TRBV20-1 with TRBJ2-7, with 12 bases aligning to TRBD2. CDR3 size: 13 residues. V gave up 7 bases and J gave up 6 bases; unmatched junction bases: 7. CDR1 and CDR2 (germline): DFQATT, SNEGSKA (reference sequence). CDR3 residues: CSGLLAGGPEQYF. The CDR3 DNA reads as TGCAGTGGTTTACTAGCGGGAGGTCCCGAGCAGTACTTC.

V and J are TRBV5-1 and TRBJ1-1; D unresolved. Trimming pared 0 bases from V and 0 bases from J, leaving 12 bases between. The CDR3 is made up of 16 amino acids. Germline CDR1 and CDR2: SGHRS and YFSETQ. CDR3 region: CASSLGTRAMNTEAFF. The CDR3 region has the DNA TGCGCCAGCAGCTTGGGTACTCGGGCTATGAACACTGAAGCTTTCTTT.

In its sample, this clonotype was seen many times. The V and J genes are TRBV20-1 and TRBJ2-7; 10 bases are shared with TRBD2. The CDR3 totals 16 residues. J was trimmed by 2 bases and V by 6 bases; bases with no gene match: 13. CDR1 DFQATT and CDR2 SNEGSKA come from the germline V gene (reference sequence). CDR3 DNA: TGCAGTGCCTATCTAAGCGGGAGGGCCATCACCTACGAGCAGTACTTC. Translating it yields CSAYLSGRAITYEQYF.

In its sample, this clonotype was seen many times. The chain is built from TRBV6-1 and TRBJ2-7; the match to TRBD2 covers 12 bases. V was pared by 6 bases and J by 3 bases, with 6 bases of the junction left unmatched. Per germline, CDR1 MNHNS and CDR2 SASEGT. This CDR3 contains 15 residues. CDR3 residues: CASSSLTSGGYEQYF. The CDR3 DNA follows: TGTGCCAGCAGCAGCCTGACTAGCGGGGGCTACGAGCAGTACTTC.

At least ten counts were recorded for this clonotype. Here the CDR3 DNA reads TGTGCCAGCAGTGAGAGGGACGCGAGGTATGGCTACACCTTC. This encodes CASSERDARYGYTF. V is TRBV2 and J is TRBJ1-2, with a tentative D call TRBD1 (5 bases). V lost 3 bases and J 5 bases, leaving 13 bases between the germline ends. CDR3 length: 14 residues. CDR1 and CDR2 (germline): SNHLY, FYNNEI.

This chain links TRBV20-1 with TRBJ1-6; D ambiguous. Germline CDR1 is DFQATT and CDR2 is SNEGSKA (reference sequence). This CDR3 spans 14 amino acids. The V end was cut by 0 bases, the J end by 7 bases, with 10 bases between. The CDR3 region has the DNA TGCAGTGCTAGAGATCCAGGCAGGAATTCACCCCTCCACTTT. Amino acid sequence: CSARDPGRNSPLHF.

This clonotype has a handful of counts. The chain carries TRBV2 and TRBJ1-5, with D maybe TRBD1 (5 bases). CDR1 and CDR2 (germline): SNHLY, FYNNEI. The CDR3 is 17 amino acids. Between the trimmed V and J ends, which lost 0 bases and 3 bases, there was a span of 15 bases. The CDR3, as DNA: TGTGCCAGCAGTGAAGCGGGGGTGGGGTTCGCCAATCAGCCCCAGCATTTT. Its translation is CASSEAGVGFANQPQHF.

V gene TRBV4-2 combines with J gene TRBJ2-3; 12 positions agree with TRBD2. This CDR3 is built from 18 residues. V lost 0 bases, J lost 2 bases, and 6 bases stayed unmatched. The germline CDR1 and CDR2 sequences are LGHNA and YNFKEQ. The CDR3 DNA reads as TGTGCCAGCAGCCAAGATCCCGGACTAGCGGGACCCACAGATACGCAGTATTTT. Protein product: CASSQDPGLAGPTDTQYF.

This clonotype was found many times. This chain links TRBV6-1 with TRBJ1-4; TRBD1 matches 9 bases. The CDR3 sequence is 15 residues long. Trimming at V came to 1 base and at J to 7 bases, leaving 4 bases not matched to a gene. Germline V gives CDR1 MNHNS, CDR2 SASEGT. CDR3 in DNA: TGTGCCAGCAGTGAAGGGACAGGGGTTGGTGAAAAACTGTTTTTT. Amino acids: CASSEGTGVGEKLFF.

There are many counts of this clonotype. This chain uses TRBV20-1 with TRBJ1-1; D is undetermined. Germline CDR1 reads DFQATT; CDR2 reads SNEGSKA (reference sequence). CDR3 length: 15 amino acids. V shed 0 bases and J shed 2 bases, with 13 bases lying between them. The CDR3 region is CSARDTRRVNTEAFF. The DNA for the CDR3 is TGCAGTGCTAGAGATACGCGGCGGGTAAACACTGAAGCTTTCTTT.

This clonotype was seen more than once but under ten times. This chain uses TRBV28 with TRBJ2-7, with 7 bases matching TRBD1. The junction had 6 bases not matched to a gene; V was cut back by 4 bases and J by 3 bases. The germline V gene encodes CDR1 MDHEN and CDR2 SYDVKM. The CDR3 length is 14 residues. The DNA for the CDR3 is TGTGCCAGCAGTTCCGACAGGGCCCGCTACGAGCAGTACTTC. The encoded protein is CASSSDRARYEQYF.

Notes on this clonotype: This may be a read error, as it is one base from a much larger clone. This chain joins TRBV5-1 and TRBJ1-1; D ambiguous. Germline CDR1 reads SGHRS; CDR2 reads YFSETQ. V lost 4 bases to trimming and J lost 0 bases, with 13 bases between them. CDR3 length: 15 residues. The CDR3 DNA sequence: TGCGCCAGCAGCGTGTCCGGGGAAATGAACACTGAAGCTTTCTTT. Translating it yields CASSVSGEMNTEAFF.

This clonotype was seen many times. This chain links TRBV12-3 or TRBV12-4 with TRBJ2-7, with unresolved D. V lost 2 bases and J 4 bases, leaving 6 bases between the germline ends. This CDR3 comprises 12 residues. This CDR3 is CASSLSMYEQYF. In nucleotides, the CDR3 is TGTGCCAGCAGTTTATCAATGTACGAGCAGTACTTC.

This clonotype has a count of ten or more. The chain joins TRBV28 to TRBJ2-7; D is possibly TRBD1 (5 bases). CDR3 length equals 15 residues. V was trimmed by 2 bases and J by 1 base, leaving 12 bases between them. Looked up from germline, CDR1 is MDHEN and CDR2 is SYDVKM. CDR3 region: CASSLIQGGSYEQYF. The CDR3 DNA is TGTGCCAGCAGTTTAATTCAGGGTGGGTCCTACGAGCAGTACTTC.

This clonotype qualifies as medium-sized. This sequence joins TRBV28 and TRBJ2-1, with D possibly being TRBD2 (5 bases). The CDR3 is made up of 12 amino acids. The germline V gene encodes CDR1 MDHEN and CDR2 SYDVKM. Trimming left V 6 bases short and J 8 bases short, with 11 bases between. CDR3 coding DNA: TGTGCCAGCAGCCACGGAGGTCATGAGCAGTTCTTC. It encodes CASSHGGHEQFF.